Following are 20 T cell receptor beta chains from one sample sequenced in a study of T cell changes during pregnancy in multiple sclerosis (dated by TCRdb to about 2019). Library generation was performed with the immunoSEQ multiplex PCR assay. Held by TCRdb, this immuneACCESS table contains in-frame sequences only and omits some clones. Under half of the omission traces to an unresolved V gene where checked; the cause of the rest is unknown. The sample profile shows 35,000 to 55,000 clones; 80% to 95% of them were found once. The top ten constitute roughly 1.4% of the sample. Specimen: peripheral blood. These receptors were collected from a female donor with multiple sclerosis, enrolled in a pregnancy study.

V and J are TRBV19 and TRBJ1-1; no clear D. The germline gives CDR1 LNHDA, CDR2 SQIVND (reference sequence). The length of the CDR3 is 16 residues. Trimming took 3 bases from V and 0 from J, leaving 14 bases between them. CDR3 DNA sequence: TGTGCCAGTAGTATGATTGGGATCCAGCTGAACACTGAAGCTTTCTTT. It codes for CASSMIGIQLNTEAFF.

The V call is TRBV5-6, the J call TRBJ2-7, with D unclear. Germline CDR1 reads SGHDT; CDR2 reads YYEEEE. Trimming left V 0 bases short and J 0 bases short, with 7 bases between. CDR3 size: 14 residues. The CDR3 DNA sequence: TGTGCCAGCAGCTTGGCGGGCAACTCCTACGAGCAGTACTTC. Translating it yields CASSLAGNSYEQYF.

This clone was counted between two and nine times. The chain combines TRBV6-4 with TRBJ2-1; either TRBD1 or TRBD2 may fit D (5 bases each). V shed 2 bases and J shed 8 bases, with 13 bases lying between them. CDR1 and CDR2 (germline): MRHNA, SNTAGT. CDR3 length: 14 amino acids. Written as DNA, the CDR3 is TGTGCCAGCAGTGACGGGGGTGGGGCCGATGAGCAGTTCTTC. It encodes CASSDGGGADEQFF.

The CDR3 bases are TGTGCCAGCAGCTTAGGTTTGCTAGGCAGGGGGCGCTTCGATGGCTACACCTTC. Encoded protein: CASSLGLLGRGRFDGYTF. V is TRBV7-2 and J is TRBJ1-2; 8 nucleotides line up with TRBD1. V gave up 1 base and J gave up 6 bases; unmatched junction bases: 16. The CDR3 runs 18 residues. Germline lookup yields CDR1 SGHTA and CDR2 FQGNSA.

The V and J genes are TRBV28 and TRBJ1-5; no reliable D call. The germline gives CDR1 MDHEN, CDR2 SYDVKM. The CDR3 sequence is 13 residues long. Between the trimmed V and J ends, which lost 2 bases and 3 bases, there was a span of 5 bases. DNA for the CDR3: TGTGCCAGCAGTTTAAGGTCCAATCAGCCCCAGCATTTT. Amino acid sequence: CASSLRSNQPQHF.

V and J are TRBV23-1 and TRBJ1-5, with D perhaps matching TRBD1 (5 bases). TRBV23-1 carries the ORF label, with uncertain function. Between the trimmed V and J ends, which lost 3 bases and 0 bases, there was a span of 12 bases. The CDR3 length is 16 residues. CDR3 in amino acids: CASSHPGRYSNQPQHF. CDR3 bases: TGCGCCAGCAGTCACCCGGGACGGTATAGCAATCAGCCCCAGCATTTT.

The V and J genes are TRBV5-1 and TRBJ2-1; a possible D gene is TRBD1 (6 bases). CDR1 SGHRS and CDR2 YFSETQ come from the germline V gene. The length of the CDR3 is 15 residues. The V end lost 3 bases, the J end lost 5 bases, and 15 bases lay between the germline ends. DNA for the CDR3: TGCGCCAGCAGCTACACGCGGCCAGGGGACAATGAGCAGTTCTTC. This encodes CASSYTRPGDNEQFF. The full variable domain, rest sourced from reference TRBV5-1 and TRBJ2-1, is KAGVTQTPRYLIKTRGQQVTLSCSPISGHRSVSWYQQTPGQGLQFLFEYFSETQRNKGNFPGRFSGRQFSNSRSEMNVSTLELGDSALYLCASSYTRPGDNEQFFGPGTRLTVL.

This sequence joins TRBV18 and TRBJ2-3; the D is unclear. Per the germline V gene, CDR1 is KGHSH and CDR2 is LQKENI. Trimming removed 1 base at V and 0 bases at J, with 2 bases between. The CDR3 covers 13 residues. The chain's CDR3 is CASSPHSTDTQYF. CDR3 nucleotide sequence: TGTGCCAGCTCACCACATAGCACAGATACGCAGTATTTT. The full variable domain, rest sourced from reference TRBV18 and TRBJ2-3, is NAGVMQNPRHLVRRRGQEARLRCSPMKGHSHVYWYRQLPEEGLKFMVYLQKENIIDESGMPKERFSAEFPKEGPSILRIQQVVRGDSAAYFCASSPHSTDTQYFGPGTRLTVL.

This rearrangement joins TRBV27 to TRBJ2-5; 8 bases are a match to TRBD2. Unmatched junction bases numbered 13, after V lost 4 bases and J lost 3 bases. CDR3 length: 17 residues. Germline CDR1 reads MNHEY; CDR2 reads SMNVEV (reference sequence). The CDR3 DNA reads as TGTGCCAGCAGTTCTTTACCGGGACTAGGGGGAAAAGAGACCCAGTACTTC. As protein: CASSSLPGLGGKETQYF.

This chain links TRBV4-1 with TRBJ2-3; 14 nucleotides match TRBD2. Germline trimming cut 4 bases from V and 3 bases from J; bases unmatched to any gene: 12. The CDR3 runs 19 residues. Germline values: CDR1 MGHRA, CDR2 YSYEKL. CDR3 sequence: CASSRLGTSGSLLTDTQYF. The CDR3 DNA reads as TGCGCCAGCAGCCGCCTAGGGACTAGCGGGAGTTTGTTGACAGATACGCAGTATTTT.

As for this clone: Germline and junction disagree at one end, which may indicate a read error. The chain uses TRBV7-7 and TRBJ2-2; D possibly uses TRBD1 or TRBD2 (6 bases each). This CDR3 contains 18 residues. Germline CDR1 and CDR2: SSHAT and FNYEAQ (reference sequence). The CDR3 sequence is CASSLGGYDITNTGELFF. In nucleotides, the CDR3 is TGTGCTAGCAGCTTAGGGGGGTACGACATAACGAACACCGGGGAGCTGTTTTTT.

The chain has TRBV7-2 and TRBJ1-4; no reliable D call. This CDR3 has 11 residues. Germline V gene lookup returns CDR1 SGHTA and CDR2 FQGNSA. Trimming took off 4 bases at V and 6 bases at J, with 3 bases between the two ends. Here the CDR3 DNA reads TGTGCCAGCAGCTACCATGAAAAACTGTTTTTT. The encoded protein is CASSYHEKLFF.

The gene calls are TRBV6-4 and TRBJ2-3; TRBD2 matches 7 bases. With V trimmed by 0 bases and J by 0 bases, 12 bases remained unmatched. The CDR3 consists of 19 residues. Germline V lookup: CDR1 MRHNA, CDR2 SNTAGT. The CDR3 sequence is CASSDSREASGGSTDTQYF. For the CDR3, the DNA is TGTGCCAGCAGTGACTCCAGGGAGGCTAGCGGAGGTAGCACAGATACGCAGTATTTT.

V is TRBV9 and J is TRBJ2-1; TRBD2 agrees at 11 bases. Germline loops: CDR1 SGDLS, CDR2 YYNGEE. The ends lost 4 bases at V and 8 bases at J; junction bases unmatched: 11. The CDR3 runs 16 residues. The CDR3 bases are TGTGCCAGCAGCCCCATAGCGGGAGGGCCATCTGATGAGCAGTTCTTC. This translates into CASSPIAGGPSDEQFF.

The chain carries TRBV19 and TRBJ2-4; D call uncertain. CDR3 length: 17 residues. Trimming took 6 bases from V and 1 from J, leaving 19 bases between them. Germline-derived CDR1 and CDR2 are LNHDA and SQIVND (reference sequence). This chain's CDR3 is CASSVTGISIAKNIQYF. The CDR3 coding sequence is TGTGCCAGTAGCGTTACTGGGATTTCCATCGCCAAAAACATTCAGTACTTC.

The rearrangement links TRBV10-3 to TRBJ2-3; D assignment may be TRBD1 or TRBD2 (5 bases each). Germline V CDR1 and CDR2: ENHRY, SYGVKD. Trimming stripped 2 bases from V and 1 base from J, with 10 bases between. The CDR3 is 15 residues long. The CDR3 loop is CAISERDQRTDTQYF. The CDR3 DNA is TGTGCCATCAGTGAGAGGGACCAACGCACAGATACGCAGTATTTT.

The chain couples TRBV6-5 to TRBJ2-5; 7 bases map to TRBD2. The junction had 10 bases not matched to a gene; V was cut back by 5 bases and J by 7 bases. CDR3 length: 14 residues. Germline CDR1 reads MNHEY; CDR2 reads SVGAGI. The CDR3, as DNA: TGTGCCAGCAGTCTCGGACTAGAACGGGGGACCCAGTACTTC. This gives the protein CASSLGLERGTQYF.

The J gene is TRBJ2-1, the V gene TRBV6-5; 8 bases map to TRBD2. J gave up 7 bases and V 4 bases, and 9 bases lay outside the gene matches. Germline V CDR1 and CDR2: MNHEY, SVGAGI. The CDR3 covers 15 residues. This CDR3 is CASSLSSGMRNEQFF. CDR3 nucleotides: TGTGCCAGCAGTTTAAGTAGCGGGATGAGGAATGAGCAGTTCTTC.

The chain is built from TRBV5-1 and TRBJ1-4; weak D call: TRBD1 (6 bases). Trimming removed 4 bases from V and 8 bases from J, with 15 bases in between. The CDR3 is 14 residues long. Germline V CDR1 and CDR2: SGHRS, YFSETQ. Written as DNA, the CDR3 is TGCGCCAGCAGCGCACAGGGCTTTTCAGAAAAACTGTTTTTT. Protein: CASSAQGFSEKLFF.

This clone has just one count. The chain recombines TRBV7-8 with TRBJ2-3, with 11 bases fitting TRBD2. The germline CDR1 and CDR2 sequences are SGHVS and FQNEAQ. CDR3 length: 17 amino acids. V dropped 1 base and J dropped 5; count of bases not matched to a gene: 8. The CDR3 loop is CASSLGVAGGPVDTQYF. CDR3 coding DNA: TGTGCCAGCAGCTTAGGCGTAGCGGGAGGGCCCGTAGATACGCAGTATTTT.